A single sample is the source of the 19 T cell receptor beta chains below, sequenced in a study of CD8 T cells in ankylosing spondylitis. Study outcomes and limitations: Characteristic of ankylosing spondylitis blood, it appeared, was a TCR beta motif comprising roughly 8 highly homologous variants.

TCRdb analysed the 5' RACE reads with MiXCR anew, one entry per CDR3 protein. This table holds around 890,000 distinct CDR3 sequences, over 9.5% found once. No antigens are known for them. Sequencing used blood, either unsorted or a sorted T cell fraction (not recorded which). The receptors here all came from a male donor with ankylosing spondylitis.

Note on this clonotype: Relative to the germline gene, one junction end is altered; a read error may explain this. CDR3 residues: CASSLRVGSIVF. Here the CDR3 DNA reads TGTGCCAGCAGCTTAAGGGTAGGGTCGATAGTTTTT. The V gene is TRBV7-2, the J gene TRBJ2-3; no clear D gene. Germline V gene lookup returns CDR1 SGHTA and CDR2 FQGNSA. This CDR3 spans 12 amino acids.

This clonotype was found a few times. The chain recombines TRBV6-2 or TRBV6-3 with TRBJ2-1, with 12 bases aligning to TRBD2. Germline-derived CDR1 and CDR2 are MNHEY and SVGEGT. The length of the CDR3 is 17 residues. V shed 2 bases, J shed 0 bases, and the junction held 2 bases outside the gene matches. The DNA of the CDR3 is TGTGCCAGCAGTTACCTAGCGGGGGGGAGCTCCTACAATGAGCAGTTCTTC. Residues: CASSYLAGGSSYNEQFF.

This clonotype was found many times. V is TRBV12-3 or TRBV12-4 and J is TRBJ1-5; D call uncertain. V was clipped by 1 base and J by 3 bases, with 4 bases between them. The CDR3 consists of 13 residues. CDR3 protein: CASSLGDNQPQHF. For the CDR3, the DNA is TGTGCCAGCAGTTTAGGAGACAATCAGCCCCAGCATTTT.

V and J are TRBV5-1 and TRBJ2-5, with D perhaps matching TRBD1 or TRBD2 (5 bases each). Between the trimmed V and J ends, which lost 2 bases and 5 bases, there was a span of 16 bases. Germline values: CDR1 SGHRS, CDR2 YFSETQ. This CDR3 is 15 amino acids long. The CDR3 DNA reads as TGCGCCAGCAGCTTCCGGGACCCGGGGACGGAGACCCAGTACTTC. This gives the protein CASSFRDPGTETQYF. Drawing the rest from reference TRBV5-1 and TRBJ2-5, the complete variable domain is KAGVTQTPRYLIKTRGQQVTLSCSPISGHRSVSWYQQTPGQGLQFLFEYFSETQRNKGNFPGRFSGRQFSNSRSEMNVSTLELGDSALYLCASSFRDPGTETQYFGPGTRLLVL.

Only a few counts were recorded for this clonotype. In nucleotides, the CDR3 is TGTGCCAGCAGCTTATCACAGGGGGTCAACACCATATATTTT. Protein sequence: CASSLSQGVNTIYF. V gene TRBV7-2 combines with J gene TRBJ1-3; 8 bases align to TRBD1. The V segment lost 2 bases and the J segment 7 bases; nucleotides outside the gene matches: 4. The CDR3 loop spans 14 amino acids. Germline values: CDR1 SGHTA, CDR2 FQGNSA.

The rearrangement joins TRBV4-3 to TRBJ1-2; no firm D call. Germline V CDR1 and CDR2: LGHNA, YSLEER. The CDR3 has 14 amino acids. Trimming pared 0 bases from V and 5 bases from J, leaving 10 bases between. This CDR3 reads CASSQEPRRYGYTF. The CDR3 nucleotides are TGCGCCAGCAGCCAAGAACCACGGCGGTATGGCTACACCTTC.

This clonotype was found a few times. The CDR3 DNA follows: TGCAGCGCACTGGGGAAAAACTCCTACAATGAGCAGTTCTTC. The encoded protein is CSALGKNSYNEQFF. V usage is TRBV20-1 and J usage is TRBJ2-1; D not resolved. This CDR3 region has 14 residues. Germline CDR1 DFQATT, CDR2 SNEGSKA (reference sequence).

In its sample, this clonotype was seen a few times. The V gene is TRBV28, the J gene TRBJ1-2, with 9 bases matching TRBD1. Germline assignment: CDR1 MDHEN and CDR2 SYDVKM. The CDR3 spans 17 residues. The junction had 14 bases not matched to a gene; V was cut back by 5 bases and J by 4 bases. Here the CDR3 reads CASSPAGQGESGYGYTF. The DNA for the CDR3 is TGTGCCAGCAGTCCCGCGGGACAGGGAGAGTCCGGCTATGGCTACACCTTC.

Comments on this clonotype: This clone may be a read error of a much larger clone one base away. V gene TRBV29-1 combines with J gene TRBJ2-5; D unclear. V dropped 0 bases and J dropped 5 bases, with 10 bases sitting between them. Germline CDR1 SQVTM, CDR2 ANQGSEA. The CDR3 consists of 13 residues. Here the CDR3 DNA reads TGCAGCGTTGAAGAGACGGCTATCGAGACCCAGTACTTC. Amino acid sequence: CSVEETAIETQYF.

On this clonotype itself: One base away lies a much larger clone, so this may be a sequencing read error. V is TRBV5-1 and J is TRBJ1-1; no clear D. This CDR3 is 15 amino acids long. CDR1 and CDR2 (germline): SGHRS, YFSETQ. DNA of the CDR3: TGCGCCAGCAGATTGGTTCTGGTAGGAGGCACTGAAGCTTTCTTT. Protein product: CASRLVLVGGTEAFF.

This clonotype was detected many times. The gene calls are TRBV11-2 and TRBJ2-7; the match to TRBD1 covers 10 bases. The junction had 21 bases not matched to a gene; V was cut back by 6 bases and J by 4 bases. This CDR3 has 19 amino acids. Germline loops: CDR1 SGHAT, CDR2 FQNNGV. CDR3 in amino acids: CASSFSFSGTGEDMYEQYF. For the CDR3, the DNA is TGTGCCAGCAGTTTCTCGTTTTCCGGGACAGGGGAGGATATGTACGAGCAGTACTTC. The whole variable domain, remainder taken from reference TRBV11-2 and TRBJ2-7, is EAGVAQSPRYKIIEKRQSVAFWCNPISGHATLYWYQQILGQGPKLLIQFQNNGVVDDSQLPKDRFSAERLKGVDSTLKIQPAKLEDSAVYLCASSFSFSGTGEDMYEQYFGPGTRLTVT.

The chain is built from TRBV3-1 and TRBJ2-3; 8 bases agree with TRBD1. From germline, CDR1 is LGHDT and CDR2 YNNKEL (reference sequence). Trimming at V came to 5 bases and at J to 2 bases, leaving 18 bases not matched to a gene. This CDR3 has 19 residues. Written as DNA, the CDR3 is TGTGCCAGCAGCGCTCGAATACCCGGGACAGGAACTCTCACAGATACGCAGTATTTT. This codes for CASSARIPGTGTLTDTQYF.

The rearrangement uses TRBV20-1 and TRBJ1-6; 7 bases are a match to TRBD1. CDR1 and CDR2 from the germline V gene are DFQATT and SNEGSKA (reference sequence). This CDR3 contains 13 residues. V was clipped by 6 bases and J by 5 bases; unmatched bases: 4. The CDR3 bases are TGCAGTGCCCGGGACAGCAATAATTCACCCCTCCACTTT. The encoded protein is CSARDSNNSPLHF.

The sample holds many counts of this clonotype. V gene TRBV29-1 combines with J gene TRBJ2-5; 8 nucleotides line up with TRBD2. Germline V gene lookup returns CDR1 SQVTM and CDR2 ANQGSEA. The junction had 1 base not matched to a gene; V was cut back by 2 bases and J by 5 bases. This CDR3 spans 12 amino acids. The CDR3 sequence: CSVETSGETQYF. Here the CDR3 DNA reads TGCAGCGTTGAAACTAGCGGCGAGACCCAGTACTTC.

This clonotype has only a few counts. CDR3 region: CSVSPWAGGEVTQYF. DNA for the CDR3: TGCAGCGTCTCCCCTTGGGCAGGGGGCGAAGTGACCCAGTACTTC. The chain employs TRBV29-1 and TRBJ2-5, with TRBD1 matching over 8 bases. Germline CDR1 is SQVTM and CDR2 is ANQGSEA. The CDR3 has 15 amino acids. The ends lost 6 bases at V and 7 bases at J; junction bases unmatched: 16.

V gene TRBV2 combines with J gene TRBJ2-5; maybe TRBD2 (6 bases). Between the trimmed V and J ends, which lost 8 bases and 5 bases, there was a span of 12 bases. The CDR3 is 12 amino acids. Germline assignment: CDR1 SNHLY and CDR2 FYNNEI. Here the CDR3 DNA reads TGTGCCAGCCTGGAGCGGGCGGAGACCCAGTACTTC. It is translated as CASLERAETQYF.

This clonotype was counted ten times or more. J is TRBJ1-4 and V is TRBV6-5; no definite D call. The length of the CDR3 is 15 residues. The ends were cut back, 2 bases at V and 3 bases at J, with 10 bases in the middle. In germline, CDR1 is MNHEY, CDR2 SVGAGI. DNA for the CDR3: TGTGCCAGCAGTTACCCCGGAGTGGCTAATGAAAAACTGTTTTTT. It specifies CASSYPGVANEKLFF.

This clonotype was counted ten times or more. V is TRBV5-1 and J is TRBJ2-7; 7 positions match TRBD1. Germline values: CDR1 SGHRS, CDR2 YFSETQ. V was clipped by 2 bases and J by 3 bases; unmatched bases: 2. The CDR3 contains 13 residues. CDR3 in DNA: TGCGCCAGCAGCTTTGGGACAGACTACGAGCAGTACTTC. This translates into CASSFGTDYEQYF.

Remarks on this clonotype: An end of the junction does not agree with germline; a read error may underlie this. V gene TRBV18 combines with J gene TRBJ2-3; 12 nucleotides agree with TRBD2. Germline values: CDR1 KGHSH, CDR2 LQKENI. The length of the CDR3 is 15 residues. Here the CDR3 reads CTSSPGLAGTDTQYF. The CDR3 DNA is TGTACCAGCTCACCTGGACTAGCGGGGACAGATACGCAGTATTTT.